This T cell receptor beta chain was identified in a study of response to subunit inactivated influenza vaccine. TCRdb itself ran the RT-PCR reads through MiXCR, one entry per CDR3 protein. This sample has 400,000 to 650,000 distinct CDR3 sequences, with approximately 7.3% found just once. The origin of this receptor is a man aged 50-75 years who received an inactivated influenza vaccine. Sequenced material: PBMCs from blood, taken less than 30 months after vaccination.

CDR3 in amino acids: CASSYYGEAFF. CDR3 sequence (DNA): TGTGCCAGCAGTTATTATGGTGAAGCTTTCTTT. The rearrangement joins TRBV6-2 or TRBV6-3 to TRBJ1-1, with unresolved D. This CDR3 is 11 amino acids long. Trimming pared 3 bases from V and 7 bases from J, leaving 6 bases between. Germline V gives CDR1 MNHEY, CDR2 SVGEGT.